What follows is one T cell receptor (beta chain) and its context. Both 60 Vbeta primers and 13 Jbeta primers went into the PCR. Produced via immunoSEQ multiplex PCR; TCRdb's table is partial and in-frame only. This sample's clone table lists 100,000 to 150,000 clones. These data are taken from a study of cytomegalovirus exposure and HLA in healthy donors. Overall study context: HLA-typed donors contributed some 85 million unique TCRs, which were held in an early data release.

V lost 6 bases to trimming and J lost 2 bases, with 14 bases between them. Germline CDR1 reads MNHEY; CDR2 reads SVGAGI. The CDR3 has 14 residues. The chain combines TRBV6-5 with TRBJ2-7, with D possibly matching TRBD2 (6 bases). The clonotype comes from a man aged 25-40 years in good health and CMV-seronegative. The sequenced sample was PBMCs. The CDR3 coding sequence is TGTGCCAGCAGGGGGACTGACCCTCCCTACGAGCAGTACTTC. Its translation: CASRGTDPPYEQYF.